Listed below are T cell receptor beta chains from one sample, sequenced in a study of blood T cell repertoires in COVID-19. TCRdb's table, derived via immunoSEQ multiplex PCR, lists solely in-frame clones and lacks some. This table holds about 180,000 clones, around 85% found once. Input material: peripheral blood. The receptors were sampled from a man between 65 and 85 years old with active or convalescent COVID-19. The CDR3 runs from the conserved cysteine through the conserved F or W. D genes are given only for firm matches. Not all rows give a size; the values are once, few, many and, for expanded clones, a class.

j_gene: TRBJ2-5; d_gene: NA; v_gene: TRBV6-5; abundance: NA; CDR3nt: TGTGCCAGCAGTTCAGGGGAATACCAAGAGACCCAGTACTTC; CDR3aa: CASSSGEYQETQYF
j_gene: TRBJ2-5; d_gene: TRBD1; v_gene: TRBV9; abundance: NA; CDR3nt: TGTGCCAGCAGCGGGGGACAGGGCCGGGGCCAAGAGACCCAGTACTTC; CDR3aa: CASSGGQGRGQETQYF
j_gene: TRBJ1-1; d_gene: NA; v_gene: TRBV7-9; abundance: NA; CDR3nt: TGTGCCAGCAGCTTAGTGGGGAGGGGGAACACTGAAGCTTTCTTT; CDR3aa: CASSLVGRGNTEAFF
j_gene: TRBJ1-2; d_gene: NA; v_gene: TRBV3-1/TRBV3-2; abundance: once; CDR3nt: TGTGCCAGCAGCCAAGATCGAGCACAAGCGTATGGCTACACCTTC; CDR3aa: CASSQDRAQAYGYTF
j_gene: TRBJ1-5; d_gene: TRBD1; v_gene: TRBV4-3; abundance: NA; CDR3nt: TGCGCCAGCAGCCAATCACAGGGGGTGGGGCAGCCCCAGCATTTT; CDR3aa: CASSQSQGVGQPQHF
j_gene: TRBJ2-1; d_gene: TRBD2; v_gene: TRBV11-2; abundance: NA; CDR3nt: TGTGCCAGCAGCTATACTCCGGGACTAGTGTACAATGAGCAGTTCTTC; CDR3aa: CASSYTPGLVYNEQFF
j_gene: TRBJ1-1; d_gene: TRBD1; v_gene: TRBV5-4; abundance: NA; CDR3nt: TGTGCCAGCAGCAAGACCGGGACAGGGGAAGTTGAAGCTTTCTTT; CDR3aa: CASSKTGTGEVEAFF
j_gene: TRBJ2-5; d_gene: TRBD2; v_gene: TRBV13; abundance: once; CDR3nt: TGTGCCAGCAGCCGCCCCTTGACTAGCCCTGAGACCCAGTACTTC; CDR3aa: CASSRPLTSPETQYF
j_gene: TRBJ1-2; d_gene: NA; v_gene: TRBV28; abundance: NA; CDR3nt: TGTGCCAGCAGTTTATGGCCGACAGTATCAAACTATGGCTACACCTTC; CDR3aa: CASSLWPTVSNYGYTF
j_gene: TRBJ2-3; d_gene: NA; v_gene: TRBV4-3; abundance: NA; CDR3nt: TGCGCCAGCAGCCAAGTACACTTGGGCGGGGACACAGATACGCAGTATTTT; CDR3aa: CASSQVHLGGDTDTQYF
j_gene: TRBJ2-1; d_gene: TRBD1; v_gene: TRBV18; abundance: NA; CDR3nt: TGTGCCAGCTCAGTCCGGGACAGGTTGGACAATGAGCAGTTCTTC; CDR3aa: CASSVRDRLDNEQFF
j_gene: TRBJ1-4; d_gene: TRBD1; v_gene: TRBV4-3; abundance: NA; CDR3nt: TGCGCCAGCAGCCAAGATTACAGGGGGTTTGAAAAACTGTTTTTT; CDR3aa: CASSQDYRGFEKLFF
j_gene: TRBJ2-7; d_gene: NA; v_gene: TRBV7-2; abundance: NA; CDR3nt: TGTGCCAGCAGTCCCAGGCGGGGTTACACCGAGCAGTACTTC; CDR3aa: CASSPRRGYTEQYF
j_gene: TRBJ1-1; d_gene: NA; v_gene: TRBV30; abundance: few; CDR3nt: TGTGCCTGGATTGGCCTAGGGGGTAGGTCTGAAGCTTTCTTT; CDR3aa: CAWIGLGGRSEAFF
j_gene: TRBJ2-5; d_gene: TRBD2; v_gene: TRBV28; abundance: NA; CDR3nt: TGTGCCAGCACCCCTAACCCACCCGGGGGACTAGCGGGAGAAGAGACCCAGTACTTC; CDR3aa: CASTPNPPGGLAGEETQYF
j_gene: TRBJ1-6; d_gene: NA; v_gene: TRBV5-5; abundance: NA; CDR3nt: TGTGCCAGCAGCCCTCTGGCGGGGGGTAATTCACCCCTCCACTTT; CDR3aa: CASSPLAGGNSPLHF
j_gene: TRBJ2-3; d_gene: NA; v_gene: TRBV14; abundance: NA; CDR3nt: TGTGCCAGCAGCCAAGATCTTGGGCTGGGCCGAAGCACAGATACGCAGTATTTT; CDR3aa: CASSQDLGLGRSTDTQYF
j_gene: TRBJ2-2; d_gene: NA; v_gene: TRBV9; abundance: NA; CDR3nt: TGTGCCAGCAGCGCGGGTACCGGGGAGCTGTTTTTT; CDR3aa: CASSAGTGELFF
j_gene: TRBJ1-2; d_gene: TRBD1; v_gene: TRBV30; abundance: NA; CDR3nt: TGTGCCTGGAAGGACAGGGTCACTAACTATGGCTACACCTTC; CDR3aa: CAWKDRVTNYGYTF
j_gene: TRBJ1-5; d_gene: TRBD1; v_gene: TRBV2; abundance: NA; CDR3nt: TGTGCCAGCCAGGACAGGTCCTCTCAGCCCCAGCATTTT; CDR3aa: CASQDRSSQPQHF
j_gene: TRBJ2-2; d_gene: NA; v_gene: TRBV12-3/TRBV12-4; abundance: NA; CDR3nt: TGTGCCAGCAGTTTAAGACAGACCGGGGAGCTGTTTTTT; CDR3aa: CASSLRQTGELFF
j_gene: TRBJ1-1; d_gene: NA; v_gene: TRBV7-9; abundance: NA; CDR3nt: TGTGCCAGCAGCTTCGGGAGGGGCACTGAAGCTTTCTTT; CDR3aa: CASSFGRGTEAFF
j_gene: TRBJ2-5; d_gene: NA; v_gene: TRBV19; abundance: NA; CDR3nt: TGTGCCAGTAGTCCGCGACAGGAGGAGACCCAGTACTTC; CDR3aa: CASSPRQEETQYF
j_gene: TRBJ1-3; d_gene: NA; v_gene: TRBV6-5; abundance: NA; CDR3nt: TGTGCCAGCCAAAATGGAAACACCATATATTTT; CDR3aa: CASQNGNTIYF
j_gene: TRBJ1-1; d_gene: TRBD1; v_gene: TRBV19; abundance: once; CDR3nt: TGTGCCAGTAGTTTCGCAGGGGGCTCAGAAGCTTTCTTT; CDR3aa: CASSFAGGSEAFF
j_gene: TRBJ2-3; d_gene: TRBD2; v_gene: TRBV6-2/TRBV6-3; abundance: NA; CDR3nt: TGTGCCAGCAGTCTGTCCCTAGGACTAGCGGGGGGAGGAGATACGCAGTATTTT; CDR3aa: CASSLSLGLAGGGDTQYF
j_gene: TRBJ1-1; d_gene: TRBD1; v_gene: TRBV6-5; abundance: NA; CDR3nt: TGTGCCAGCAGCCGCTGGGACAGTGAAGCTTTCTTT; CDR3aa: CASSRWDSEAFF
j_gene: TRBJ2-1; d_gene: TRBD2; v_gene: TRBV19; abundance: once; CDR3nt: TGTGCCAGTAGTATAGCGCCTAGCGGGAGAGGCGAGCAGTTCTTC; CDR3aa: CASSIAPSGRGEQFF
j_gene: TRBJ2-5; d_gene: TRBD1; v_gene: TRBV7-9; abundance: NA; CDR3nt: TGTGCCAGCAGCAACGGACAGGGGGCGAGAGAGACCCAGTACTTC; CDR3aa: CASSNGQGARETQYF
j_gene: TRBJ2-7; d_gene: NA; v_gene: TRBV6-5; abundance: NA; CDR3nt: TGTGCCAGCAGTTCCATGACAGGATTAATTCGGTACGAGCAGTACTTC; CDR3aa: CASSSMTGLIRYEQYF
j_gene: TRBJ1-2; d_gene: NA; v_gene: TRBV29-1; abundance: NA; CDR3nt: TGCAGCGTTGTACTATCAGGGAATGGCTACACCTTC; CDR3aa: CSVVLSGNGYTF
j_gene: TRBJ2-1; d_gene: NA; v_gene: TRBV12-3/TRBV12-4; abundance: few; CDR3nt: TGTGCCAGCAGTTTCGAGCACCTCAATGAGCAGTTCTTC; CDR3aa: CASSFEHLNEQFF
j_gene: TRBJ2-7; d_gene: NA; v_gene: TRBV7-9; abundance: NA; CDR3nt: TGTGCCAGCAGCTTAGGCACAGCAAGAGACTACGAGCAGTACTTC; CDR3aa: CASSLGTARDYEQYF
j_gene: TRBJ2-1; d_gene: TRBD1; v_gene: TRBV29-1; abundance: NA; CDR3nt: TGCAGCGTTGAAGGGGACAGGGCTGGGGGATACAATGAGCAGTTCTTC; CDR3aa: CSVEGDRAGGYNEQFF